The clone carrying this T cell receptor beta chain was picked up many times. Its specificity is unknown. V was cut by 0 bases and J by 12 bases, with 15 bases left in between. Germline CDR1 is LGHNA and CDR2 is YSLEER. The CDR3 extends over 14 amino acids. The data were obtained in a study of CD8+ T cells in alopecia areata. The wider study: Tofacitinib dosing lasted 6 to 18 months, which was then followed by 6 months off drug. General study findings and limits: How baseline CD8+ expansion relates to response remains uncertain (there was one nonresponder). Tofacitinib significantly reduced both scalp clonality and expanded CD8+ clones among the top 100.

cDNA reverse transcribed from extracted RNA served as the sequencing template. Produced via immunoSEQ multiplex PCR; TCRdb's table is partial and in-frame only. The table has 85,000 to 95,000 clones, about 70% seen once. Treatment denoted: oral pan-JAK inhibitor, 5-10 mg twice daily. The J gene is TRBJ2-1, the V gene TRBV4-3, with a weak D call TRBD2 (7 bases). The sequences come from CD8+ T cells sorted from blood, collected around week 42, from a patient treated with tofacitinib. The source is a human donor with alopecia areata. The CDR3 DNA reads TGCGCCAGCAGCCAAGATAGGGGGGGGCTGGGGCAGTTCTTC. Amino acids: CASSQDRGGLGQFF.